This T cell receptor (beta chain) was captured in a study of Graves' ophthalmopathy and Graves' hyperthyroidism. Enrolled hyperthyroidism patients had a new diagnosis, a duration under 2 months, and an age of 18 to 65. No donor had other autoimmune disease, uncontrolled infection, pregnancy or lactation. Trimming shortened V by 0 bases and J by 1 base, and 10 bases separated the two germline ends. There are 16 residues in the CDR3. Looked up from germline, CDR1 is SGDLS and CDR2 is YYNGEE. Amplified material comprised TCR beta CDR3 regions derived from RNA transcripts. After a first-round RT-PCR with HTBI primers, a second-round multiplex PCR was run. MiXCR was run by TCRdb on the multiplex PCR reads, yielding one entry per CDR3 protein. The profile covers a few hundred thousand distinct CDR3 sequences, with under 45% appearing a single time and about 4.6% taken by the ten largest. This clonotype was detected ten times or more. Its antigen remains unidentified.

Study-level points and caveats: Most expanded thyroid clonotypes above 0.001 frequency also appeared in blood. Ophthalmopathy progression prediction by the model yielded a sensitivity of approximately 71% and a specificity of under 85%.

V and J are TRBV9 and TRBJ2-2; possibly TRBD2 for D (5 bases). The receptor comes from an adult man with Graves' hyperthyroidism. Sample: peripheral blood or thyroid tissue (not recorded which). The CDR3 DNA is TGTGCCAGCAGCGTAGTGAGAGGGCGGAACACCGGGGAGCTGTTTTTT. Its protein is CASSVVRGRNTGELFF.